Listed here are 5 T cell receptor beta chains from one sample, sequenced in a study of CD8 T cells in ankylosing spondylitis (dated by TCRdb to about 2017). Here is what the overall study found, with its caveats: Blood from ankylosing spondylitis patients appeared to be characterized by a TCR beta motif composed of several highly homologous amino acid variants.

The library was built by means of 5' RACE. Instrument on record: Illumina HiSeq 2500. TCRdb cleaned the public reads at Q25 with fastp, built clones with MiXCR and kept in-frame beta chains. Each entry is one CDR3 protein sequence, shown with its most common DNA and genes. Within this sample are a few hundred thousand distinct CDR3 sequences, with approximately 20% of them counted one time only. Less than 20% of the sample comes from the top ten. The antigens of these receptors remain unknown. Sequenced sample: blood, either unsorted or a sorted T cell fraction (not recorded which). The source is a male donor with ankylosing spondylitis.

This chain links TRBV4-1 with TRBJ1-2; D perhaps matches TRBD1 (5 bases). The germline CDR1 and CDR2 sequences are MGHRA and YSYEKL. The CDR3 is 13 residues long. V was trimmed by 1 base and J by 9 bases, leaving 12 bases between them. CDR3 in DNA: TGCGCCAGCAGCCAAGGGGGCGGGAGGCGCTACACCTTC. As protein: CASSQGGGRRYTF.

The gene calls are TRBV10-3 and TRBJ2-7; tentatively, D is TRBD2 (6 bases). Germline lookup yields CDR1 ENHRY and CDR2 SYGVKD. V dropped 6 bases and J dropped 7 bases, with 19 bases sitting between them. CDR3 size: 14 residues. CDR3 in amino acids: CAISGGAGVEEQYF. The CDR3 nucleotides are TGTGCCATCAGCGGGGGAGCGGGCGTAGAAGAGCAGTACTTC.

CDR3 protein: CATSGGVLNYGYTF. DNA for the CDR3: TGTGCCACCAGTGGGGGCGTACTAAACTATGGCTACACCTTC. This chain uses TRBV24-1 with TRBJ1-2; D possibly corresponds to TRBD1 (5 bases). CDR3 length: 14 amino acids. V lost 5 bases, J lost 2 bases, and 11 bases lay in between. CDR1 and CDR2 from the germline V gene are KGHDR and SFDVKD.

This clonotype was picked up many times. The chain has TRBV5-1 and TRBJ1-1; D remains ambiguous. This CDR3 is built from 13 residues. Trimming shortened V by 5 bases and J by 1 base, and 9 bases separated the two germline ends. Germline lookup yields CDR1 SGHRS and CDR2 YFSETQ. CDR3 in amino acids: CASSLTPNTEAFF. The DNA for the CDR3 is TGCGCCAGCAGTCTTACACCGAACACTGAAGCTTTCTTT.

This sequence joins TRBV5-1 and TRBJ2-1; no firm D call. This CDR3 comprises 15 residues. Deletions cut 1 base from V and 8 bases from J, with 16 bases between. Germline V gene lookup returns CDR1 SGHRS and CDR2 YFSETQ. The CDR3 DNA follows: TGCGCCAGCAGCTTGCGAGGTGAGGCTAGGCATGAGCAGTTCTTC. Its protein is CASSLRGEARHEQFF.